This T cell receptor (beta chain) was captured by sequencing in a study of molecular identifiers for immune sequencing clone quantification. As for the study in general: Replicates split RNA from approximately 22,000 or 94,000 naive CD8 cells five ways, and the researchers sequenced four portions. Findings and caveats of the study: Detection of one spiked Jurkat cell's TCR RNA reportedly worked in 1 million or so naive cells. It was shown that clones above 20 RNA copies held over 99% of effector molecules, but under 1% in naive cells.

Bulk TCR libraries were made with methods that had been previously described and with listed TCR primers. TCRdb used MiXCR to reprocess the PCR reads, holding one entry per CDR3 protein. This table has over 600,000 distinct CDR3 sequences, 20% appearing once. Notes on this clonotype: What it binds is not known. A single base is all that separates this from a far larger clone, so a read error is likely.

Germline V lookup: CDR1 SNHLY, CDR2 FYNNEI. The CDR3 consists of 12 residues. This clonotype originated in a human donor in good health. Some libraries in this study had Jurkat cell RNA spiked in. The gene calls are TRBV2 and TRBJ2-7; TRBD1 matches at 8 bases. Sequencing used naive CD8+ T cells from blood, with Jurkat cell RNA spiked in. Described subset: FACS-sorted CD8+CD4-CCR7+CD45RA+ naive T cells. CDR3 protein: CATGQGAYERYF. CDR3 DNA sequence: TGTGCCACAGGACAGGGCGCCTACGAGCGGTACTTC.